The clone carrying this T cell receptor beta chain was detected ten times or more. One entry per CDR3 protein results from TCRdb running MiXCR on the RT-PCR reads. This sample has about 680,000 distinct CDR3 sequences, with about 14% found just once. V gave up 7 bases and J gave up 5 bases, with 17 bases separating them. The CDR3 spans 13 residues. Germline CDR1 and CDR2: DFQATT and SNEGSKA (reference sequence). Sequenced sample: memory CD4+ T cells from blood. This clonotype was sampled from a female donor in good health, serving as a healthy control. The chain couples TRBV20-1 to TRBJ2-5; D is perhaps TRBD1 (6 bases). The CDR3 loop reads CSVAGVPLETQYF. CDR3 DNA: TGCAGTGTTGCAGGGGTACCGTTGGAGACCCAGTACTTC.